A selection of T cell receptor beta chains follows, all from one sample in a study of neurological immune-mediated disorders. TCRdb processed the 5' RACE reads anew with MiXCR; each CDR3 protein has one entry. Here the sample spans 15,000 to 20,000 distinct CDR3 sequences, about 10% being singletons. Sequenced material: CD8+ T cells from blood. The receptors were sampled from a woman aged 50 to 65 in good health. CDR3s include the opening cysteine and the closing phenylalanine or tryptophan. Fields, in order: D gene, J gene, clone size, V gene, CDR3 protein, CDR3 DNA. The D gene is left open where the match is weak. Rows give clone size only sometimes, using once, few, many, or a class for an expanded clone.

d_call: TRBD2
j_call: TRBJ2-1
clone_size: many
v_call: TRBV7-2
cdr3_aa: CASSLRTSGGVTEQFF
cdr3_nt: TGTGCCAGCAGCCTCCGGACTAGCGGGGGGGTCACTGAGCAGTTCTTC

d_call: -
j_call: TRBJ1-4
clone_size: -
v_call: TRBV18
cdr3_aa: CASSPGEKLFF
cdr3_nt: TGTGCCAGCTCACCTGGCGAAAAACTGTTTTTT

d_call: TRBD2
j_call: TRBJ2-3
clone_size: many
v_call: TRBV7-3
cdr3_aa: CASSPYAGGYPDTQYF
cdr3_nt: TGTGCCAGCAGCCCCTATGCGGGAGGGTATCCAGATACGCAGTATTTT

d_call: -
j_call: TRBJ1-2
clone_size: -
v_call: TRBV7-8
cdr3_aa: CASVTAPGDYGYTF
cdr3_nt: TGTGCCAGCGTAACGGCCCCAGGAGACTATGGCTACACCTTC

d_call: TRBD2
j_call: TRBJ2-1
clone_size: many
v_call: TRBV20-1
cdr3_aa: CSARDGGTSGRFYEQFF
cdr3_nt: TGCAGTGCTAGAGATGGGGGGACTAGCGGGAGGTTCTATGAGCAGTTCTTC

d_call: TRBD1
j_call: TRBJ1-1
clone_size: many
v_call: TRBV18
cdr3_aa: CASSPRQGLLVGNTEAFF
cdr3_nt: TGTGCCAGCTCACCGCGACAGGGCCTGTTAGTCGGGAACACTGAAGCTTTCTTT

d_call: -
j_call: TRBJ2-1
clone_size: -
v_call: TRBV7-9
cdr3_aa: CASSLRGPNEQFF
cdr3_nt: TGTGCCAGCAGCTTACGGGGCCCCAATGAGCAGTTCTTC

d_call: TRBD1
j_call: TRBJ1-6
clone_size: many
v_call: TRBV24-1
cdr3_aa: CATSDQRQGIVPNSPLHF
cdr3_nt: TGTGCCACCAGTGATCAAAGACAGGGGATAGTCCCTAATTCACCCCTCCACTTT

d_call: -
j_call: TRBJ1-1
clone_size: many
v_call: TRBV7-9
cdr3_aa: CASTTVNTEAFF
cdr3_nt: TGTGCCAGCACGACAGTGAACACTGAAGCTTTCTTT

d_call: -
j_call: TRBJ2-7
clone_size: once
v_call: TRBV27
cdr3_aa: CASSPLGRSYEQYF
cdr3_nt: TGTGCCAGCAGTCCACTCGGGCGGTCCTACGAGCAGTACTTC

d_call: TRBD2
j_call: TRBJ2-3
clone_size: many
v_call: TRBV7-8
cdr3_aa: CASSLPPSGGRWDTQYF
cdr3_nt: TGTGCCAGCAGCTTACCCCCTAGCGGGGGGAGGTGGGATACGCAGTATTTT

d_call: -
j_call: TRBJ1-1
clone_size: -
v_call: TRBV20-1
cdr3_aa: CRGQLNTEAFF
cdr3_nt: TGCAGAGGACAGTTGAACACTGAAGCTTTCTTT

d_call: TRBD1
j_call: TRBJ1-3
clone_size: many
v_call: TRBV2
cdr3_aa: CASRGQDPSGNTIYF
cdr3_nt: TGTGCCAGCAGAGGACAGGATCCCTCTGGAAACACCATATATTTT

d_call: TRBD2
j_call: TRBJ2-1
clone_size: medium-sized
v_call: TRBV29-1
cdr3_aa: CSVRLAGGYNEQFF
cdr3_nt: TGCAGCGTTCGTCTAGCGGGAGGCTACAATGAGCAGTTCTTC

d_call: -
j_call: TRBJ2-7
clone_size: many
v_call: TRBV28
cdr3_aa: CASSPVVGGASYEQYF
cdr3_nt: TGTGCCAGCAGTCCCGTAGTTGGGGGGGCCTCATACGAGCAGTACTTC

d_call: -
j_call: TRBJ2-2
clone_size: many
v_call: TRBV5-6
cdr3_aa: CASSSDSTGELFF
cdr3_nt: TGTGCCAGCAGCTCCGACTCCACCGGGGAGCTGTTTTTT

d_call: TRBD1
j_call: TRBJ2-7
clone_size: many
v_call: TRBV9
cdr3_aa: CASSVGTGTEDEQYF
cdr3_nt: TGTGCCAGCAGCGTAGGGACAGGGACAGAAGACGAGCAGTACTTC

d_call: TRBD2
j_call: TRBJ2-1
clone_size: many
v_call: TRBV6-5
cdr3_aa: CASSILPGGSSYNEQFF
cdr3_nt: TGTGCCAGCAGTATACTCCCGGGAGGGAGCTCCTACAATGAGCAGTTCTTC

d_call: -
j_call: TRBJ1-2
clone_size: many
v_call: TRBV14
cdr3_aa: CASSQVGVGYTF
cdr3_nt: TGTGCCAGCAGCCAAGTGGGGGTCGGCTACACCTTC

d_call: TRBD2
j_call: TRBJ2-7
clone_size: many
v_call: TRBV6-5
cdr3_aa: CASKFSGSHYEQYF
cdr3_nt: TGTGCCAGCAAGTTCAGCGGGAGCCACTACGAGCAGTACTTC

d_call: -
j_call: TRBJ2-7
clone_size: many
v_call: TRBV20-1
cdr3_aa: CSARDQDSITSYYEQYF
cdr3_nt: TGCAGTGCTAGAGATCAGGACTCTATTACCTCCTACTACGAGCAGTACTTC

d_call: TRBD2
j_call: TRBJ2-7
clone_size: -
v_call: TRBV7-2
cdr3_aa: CASSYRAGEYEQYF
cdr3_nt: TGTGCCAGCAGTTATCGAGCGGGAGAGTACGAGCAGTACTTC

d_call: -
j_call: TRBJ2-7
clone_size: many
v_call: TRBV28
cdr3_aa: CASTPLWADPYEQYF
cdr3_nt: TGTGCCAGCACCCCTTTATGGGCGGACCCCTACGAGCAGTACTTC

d_call: TRBD1
j_call: TRBJ2-7
clone_size: many
v_call: TRBV5-1
cdr3_aa: CASSLETGGFNEQYF
cdr3_nt: TGCGCCAGCAGCTTGGAGACAGGGGGCTTCAACGAGCAGTACTTC

d_call: TRBD2
j_call: TRBJ2-7
clone_size: many
v_call: TRBV18
cdr3_aa: CASSPPRLAGDAYEQYF
cdr3_nt: TGTGCCAGCTCACCACCGAGGCTAGCGGGAGATGCCTACGAGCAGTACTTC

d_call: TRBD1
j_call: TRBJ2-2
clone_size: many
v_call: TRBV10-3
cdr3_aa: CAISESAGGFGELFF
cdr3_nt: TGTGCCATCAGTGAGTCGGCAGGGGGCTTCGGGGAGCTGTTTTTT

d_call: -
j_call: TRBJ2-1
clone_size: -
v_call: TRBV5-5
cdr3_aa: CASSLGREQFF
cdr3_nt: TGTGCCAGCAGCTTAGGGCGTGAGCAGTTCTTC

d_call: TRBD1
j_call: TRBJ2-5
clone_size: many
v_call: TRBV20-1
cdr3_aa: CSARDDRQGLETQYF
cdr3_nt: TGCAGTGCTAGAGACGATCGACAGGGGCTGGAGACCCAGTACTTC

d_call: TRBD1
j_call: TRBJ2-7
clone_size: many
v_call: TRBV20-1
cdr3_aa: CSAPGQGESYEQYF
cdr3_nt: TGCAGTGCCCCAGGACAGGGCGAGTCCTACGAGCAGTACTTC

d_call: TRBD1
j_call: TRBJ2-1
clone_size: many
v_call: TRBV30
cdr3_aa: CAWSHTGGLYNEQFF
cdr3_nt: TGTGCCTGGAGTCATACAGGGGGGCTATACAATGAGCAGTTCTTC

d_call: -
j_call: TRBJ2-7
clone_size: -
v_call: TRBV29-1
cdr3_aa: CSVEREGYEQYF
cdr3_nt: TGCAGCGTTGAACGTGAAGGGTACGAGCAGTACTTC

d_call: TRBD1
j_call: TRBJ1-2
clone_size: many
v_call: TRBV20-1
cdr3_aa: CSARPPDRQAYGYTF
cdr3_nt: TGCAGTGCCCGACCCCCGGACAGGCAAGCCTATGGCTACACCTTC

d_call: TRBD2
j_call: TRBJ2-3
clone_size: -
v_call: TRBV9
cdr3_aa: CASSVGLAGGPDTQYF
cdr3_nt: TGTGCCAGCAGCGTAGGTCTAGCGGGAGGTCCAGATACGCAGTATTTT

d_call: TRBD2
j_call: TRBJ2-1
clone_size: many
v_call: TRBV7-3
cdr3_aa: CASSPKLGTSGKYNEQFF
cdr3_nt: TGTGCCAGCAGCCCCAAATTAGGGACTAGCGGGAAATACAATGAGCAGTTCTTC

d_call: -
j_call: TRBJ1-5
clone_size: medium-sized
v_call: TRBV9
cdr3_aa: CASNQGADNQPQHF
cdr3_nt: TGTGCCAGCAACCAAGGGGCCGACAATCAGCCCCAGCATTTT